The next 17 T cell receptor beta chains were all read from a single sample in a study of T cells in Graves' hyperthyroidism and ophthalmopathy. There were TCR beta CDR3 regions amplified from RNA transcripts. Carried out on the TCR CDR3, a first-round RT-PCR used the HTBI primer set. TCRdb called the multiplex PCR reads again in MiXCR, with one record for every CDR3 protein. Here the sample spans approximately 600,000 distinct CDR3 sequences, 15% to 20% being singletons. Sequenced input: blood. These receptors were obtained from a young woman with Graves' hyperthyroidism.

This chain connects TRBV11-2 to TRBJ2-5; D may be TRBD2 (6 bases). V was trimmed by 5 bases and J by 5 bases, leaving 15 bases between them. The CDR3 runs 14 residues. Per germline, CDR1 SGHAT and CDR2 FQNNGV. CDR3 residues: CASSQPGSLETQYF. As DNA, the CDR3 is TGTGCCAGCAGCCAACCCGGGAGTCTGGAGACCCAGTACTTC.

At least ten counts were recorded for this clonotype. The rearrangement links TRBV6-5 to TRBJ2-7; tentatively, D is TRBD2 (6 bases). The CDR3 runs 16 residues. Germline values: CDR1 MNHEY, CDR2 SVGAGI. The V end lost 0 bases, the J end lost 0 bases, and 12 bases lay between the germline ends. Written as DNA, the CDR3 is TGTGCCAGCAGTTACTCAGCGGGCCTCCTCTCCTACGAGCAGTACTTC. Translation: CASSYSAGLLSYEQYF.

This clonotype was seen many times. V gene TRBV2 combines with J gene TRBJ1-2; weak D call: TRBD1 (5 bases). The CDR3 has 12 amino acids. Looked up from germline, CDR1 is SNHLY and CDR2 is FYNNEI. The V and J ends lost 6 bases and 7 bases respectively, with 12 bases between them. CDR3 sequence: CASRAGQVGYTF. The CDR3 DNA is TGTGCCAGCAGAGCAGGGCAGGTTGGCTACACCTTC.

J is TRBJ2-1 and V is TRBV4-1, with 9 bases aligning to TRBD2. J gave up 6 bases and V 0 bases, and 9 bases lay outside the gene matches. CDR1 MGHRA and CDR2 YSYEKL come from the germline V gene. The CDR3 is made up of 17 amino acids. CDR3 sequence (DNA): TGCGCCAGCAGCCAAGATCTGGGCGGGAGGGCCTTCAATGAGCAGTTCTTC. It specifies CASSQDLGGRAFNEQFF.

This clonotype turned up a few times. V and J are TRBV9 and TRBJ2-1; TRBD2 agrees at 7 bases. Germline V gene data show CDR1 as SGDLS and CDR2 as YYNGEE. This CDR3 is built from 14 residues. The V and J ends lost 4 bases and 5 bases, in that order; junction bases with no gene match: 6. This CDR3 reads CASSPWTSHNEQFF. The CDR3, as DNA: TGTGCCAGCAGCCCCTGGACTAGTCACAATGAGCAGTTCTTC.

This clonotype was seen ten or more times. The gene calls are TRBV7-2 and TRBJ1-5; the D gene is possibly TRBD1 (6 bases). V lost 6 bases and J 9 bases, leaving 18 bases between the germline ends. CDR3 length equals 14 residues. Germline V CDR1 and CDR2: SGHTA, FQGNSA. CDR3 coding DNA: TGTGCCAGCAGACGGGACACCGATTCGGGGCCCCAGCATTTT. It encodes CASRRDTDSGPQHF. Variable domain in full (rest from reference TRBV7-2 and TRBJ1-5): GAGVSQSPSNKVTEKGKDVELRCDPISGHTALYWYRQSLGQGLEFLIYFQGNSAPDKSGLPSDRFSAERTGGSVSTLTIQRTQQEDSAVYLCASRRDTDSGPQHFGDGTRLSIL.

The chain carries TRBV5-1 and TRBJ2-1; 12 bases agree with TRBD2. Germline CDR1 SGHRS, CDR2 YFSETQ. The CDR3 totals 15 residues. The ends lost 4 bases at V and 6 bases at J; junction bases unmatched: 5. The DNA of the CDR3 is TGCGCCAGCAGCGATCCTAGCGGGAGGGTCAATGAGCAGTTCTTC. It specifies CASSDPSGRVNEQFF.

This chain's CDR3 is CASSSLVGGDTEAFF. In nucleotides, the CDR3 is TGTGCCAGCAGTTCCCTCGTGGGGGGAGACACTGAAGCTTTCTTT. The V call is TRBV6-1, the J call TRBJ1-1, with D possibly matching TRBD1 (5 bases). Per germline, CDR1 MNHNS and CDR2 SASEGT. V lost 5 bases and J 3 bases, leaving 16 bases between the germline ends. The CDR3 has 15 residues.

The J gene is TRBJ2-2, the V gene TRBV20-1; 8 bases agree with TRBD1. CDR1 is DFQATT and CDR2 is SNEGSKA in the germline V gene (reference sequence). This CDR3 is 14 amino acids long. J gave up 16 bases and V 5 bases, and 18 bases lay outside the gene matches. CDR3 sequence: CSAPDRESPQIEFF. DNA of the CDR3: TGCAGTGCTCCGGACAGGGAGAGTCCCCAAATTGAGTTTTTT.

This clonotype occurred a few times. This chain links TRBV5-4 with TRBJ2-3; D possibly corresponds to TRBD2 (6 bases). CDR1 is SGHNT and CDR2 is YYREEE in the germline V gene (reference sequence). The CDR3 is 15 amino acids. V lost 3 bases to trimming and J lost 3 bases, with 14 bases between them. DNA of the CDR3: TGTGCCAGCAGCTCACGTATTAGCGGTACAGATACGCAGTATTTT. Residues: CASSSRISGTDTQYF.

This clonotype was counted a few times. This chain uses TRBV4-2 with TRBJ2-7, with unresolved D. Germline V CDR1 and CDR2: LGHNA, YNFKEQ. The CDR3 sequence is 14 residues long. V was shortened by 4 bases and J by 2 bases, with 12 bases between the two germline ends. The CDR3 sequence is CASSPRSSTYEQYF. DNA for the CDR3: TGTGCCAGCAGCCCGCGGAGTAGCACCTACGAGCAGTACTTC.

This clonotype has a count of ten or more. V is TRBV28 and J is TRBJ2-7; D is possibly TRBD2 (5 bases). The CDR3 contains 15 residues. CDR1 MDHEN and CDR2 SYDVKM come from the germline V gene. V was shortened by 4 bases and J by 2 bases, with 15 bases between the two germline ends. CDR3 loop: CASSSSSPGTYEQYF. DNA of the CDR3: TGTGCCAGCAGTTCCTCGTCCCCGGGGACCTACGAGCAGTACTTC.

This clonotype turned up a few times. This chain uses TRBV7-2 with TRBJ2-1; 9 nucleotides agree with TRBD2. The CDR3 covers 16 residues. Trimming at V came to 4 bases and at J to 0 bases, leaving 4 bases not matched to a gene. Germline V gene lookup returns CDR1 SGHTA and CDR2 FQGNSA. CDR3 in amino acids: CASSWTSVHSYNEQFF. CDR3 in DNA: TGTGCCAGCAGCTGGACTAGCGTCCACTCCTACAATGAGCAGTTCTTC.

For this clonotype: One base away lies a much larger clone, so this may be a sequencing read error. The chain joins TRBV2 to TRBJ2-3; perhaps TRBD1 as D (6 bases). Germline V gene sequence: CDR1 SNHLY, CDR2 FYNNEI. This CDR3 comprises 12 residues. The CDR3 loop reads CASRDRADTRYF. CDR3 DNA sequence: TGTGCCAGCAGGGACAGAGCAGATACGCGGTATTTT.

This clonotype was counted between two and nine times. This sequence joins TRBV6-2 or TRBV6-3 and TRBJ2-7, with D possibly TRBD1 on 6 matching bases. This CDR3 contains 15 residues. V lost 6 bases to trimming and J lost 5 bases, with 20 bases between them. Looked up from germline, CDR1 is MNHEY and CDR2 is SVGEGT. Here the CDR3 reads CASRVYSGTKNEQYF. In DNA, the CDR3 is TGTGCCAGCAGGGTATACTCCGGGACAAAAAACGAGCAGTACTTC.

The chain's CDR3 is CASSLSIVQARGALNEQFF. CDR3 nucleotides: TGTGCCAGCAGTTTATCGATTGTTCAGGCTAGAGGTGCCCTTAATGAGCAGTTCTTC. This rearrangement joins TRBV27 to TRBJ2-1; no firm D call. Germline values: CDR1 MNHEY, CDR2 SMNVEV (reference sequence). CDR3 size: 19 residues. V lost 0 bases and J lost 7, with 25 bases in between.

This clonotype was seen a handful of times. V and J are TRBV7-3 and TRBJ1-5; no clear D gene. The CDR3 length is 13 residues. V lost 1 base and J lost 7, with 8 bases in between. The V gene's germline CDR1 is SGHTA and CDR2 FQGTGA. Here the CDR3 reads CASSLNPGQPQHF. CDR3 coding DNA: TGTGCCAGCAGCTTAAACCCTGGGCAGCCCCAGCATTTT.